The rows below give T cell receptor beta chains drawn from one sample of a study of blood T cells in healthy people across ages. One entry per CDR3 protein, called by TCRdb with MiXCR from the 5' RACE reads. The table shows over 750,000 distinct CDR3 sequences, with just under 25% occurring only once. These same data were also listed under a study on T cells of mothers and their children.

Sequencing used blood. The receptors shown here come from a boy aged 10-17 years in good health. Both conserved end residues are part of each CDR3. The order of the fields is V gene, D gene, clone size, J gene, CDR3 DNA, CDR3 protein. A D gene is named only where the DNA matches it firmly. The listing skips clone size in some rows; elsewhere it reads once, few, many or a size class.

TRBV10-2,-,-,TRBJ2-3,TGCGCCAGCTTTTCCTTACGGCGAACAGATACGCAGTATTTT,CASFSLRRTDTQYF
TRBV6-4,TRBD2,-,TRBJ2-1,TGTGCCAGCAGCAAACTAGCGGGGGACTACAATGAGCAGTTCTTC,CASSKLAGDYNEQFF
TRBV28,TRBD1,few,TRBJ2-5,TGTGCCAGCAGTCCTCAGGGGGCACGCTGGCAAGAGACCCAGTACTTC,CASSPQGARWQETQYF
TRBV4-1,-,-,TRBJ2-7,TGCGCCAGCAGCCAACGGGACGGAGCTTACGAGCAGTACTTC,CASSQRDGAYEQYF
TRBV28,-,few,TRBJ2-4,TGTGCCAGCAGTTTTGGGCAAAACATTCAGTACTTC,CASSFGQNIQYF
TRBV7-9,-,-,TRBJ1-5,TGTGCCAGCAGCTTAGGCAGCCGGCAGCCCCAGCATTTT,CASSLGSRQPQHF
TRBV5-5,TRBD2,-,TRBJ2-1,TGTGCCAGCAGCTCCTCGACTAGCGGGACCGGCAATGAGCAGTTCTTC,CASSSSTSGTGNEQFF
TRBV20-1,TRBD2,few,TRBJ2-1,TGCAGTGCTCCGACTAGCGGGGTCACCAGCTCCTACAATGAGCAGTTCTTC,CSAPTSGVTSSYNEQFF
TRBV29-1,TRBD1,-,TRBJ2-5,TGCAGCGGACAGGGGCAGTCAGAGACCCAGTACTTC,CSGQGQSETQYF
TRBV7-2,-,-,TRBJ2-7,TGTGCCAGCAGCTTAGACAATGGCCTTCTGGCGGGCTTC,CASSLDNGLLAGF
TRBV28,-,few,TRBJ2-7,TGTGCCAGCGGACCTGCGCCCTACGAGCAGTACTTC,CASGPAPYEQYF